This TCR beta chain emerged from a study of neurological immune-mediated disorders. CDR3 length equals 13 residues. Germline lookup yields CDR1 MGHRA and CDR2 YSYEKL. V lost 4 bases and J lost 6; bases outside the gene matches: 2. Study-level findings and limits: Expansion of TCR clones was greatest in HTLV-1-associated myelopathy and smallest in multiple sclerosis, where it fell below that of healthy controls.

This clonotype has a count of ten or more. As yet, its antigen is unknown. TCRdb redid the calling of the 5' RACE reads with MiXCR, one entry per CDR3 protein. Altogether around 44,000 distinct CDR3 sequences are present, 2.5% being singletons, with the ten largest covering around 12%. The receptor was isolated from a man aged 30-40 years with multiple sclerosis. This chain links TRBV4-1 with TRBJ1-5; 8 positions match TRBD1. The sample was PBMCs. CDR3 amino acids: CASSLGQGQPQHF. The CDR3 DNA follows: TGCGCCAGCAGCCTTGGACAGGGTCAGCCCCAGCATTTT.